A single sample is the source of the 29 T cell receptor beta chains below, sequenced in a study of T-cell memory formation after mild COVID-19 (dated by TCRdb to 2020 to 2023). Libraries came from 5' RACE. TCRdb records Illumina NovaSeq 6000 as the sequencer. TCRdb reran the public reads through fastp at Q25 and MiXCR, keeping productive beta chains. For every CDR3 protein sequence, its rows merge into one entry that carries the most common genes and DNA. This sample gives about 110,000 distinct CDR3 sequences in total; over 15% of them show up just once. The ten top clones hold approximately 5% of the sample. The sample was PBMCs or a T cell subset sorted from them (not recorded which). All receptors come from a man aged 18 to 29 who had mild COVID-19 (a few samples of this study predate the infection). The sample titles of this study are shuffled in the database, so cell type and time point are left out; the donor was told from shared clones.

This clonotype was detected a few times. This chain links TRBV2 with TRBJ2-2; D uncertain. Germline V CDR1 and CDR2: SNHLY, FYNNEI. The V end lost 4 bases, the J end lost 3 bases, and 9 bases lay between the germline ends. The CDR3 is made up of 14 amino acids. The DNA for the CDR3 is TGTGCCAGCAGTGGAAAACAATACACCGGGGAGCTGTTTTTT. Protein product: CASSGKQYTGELFF.

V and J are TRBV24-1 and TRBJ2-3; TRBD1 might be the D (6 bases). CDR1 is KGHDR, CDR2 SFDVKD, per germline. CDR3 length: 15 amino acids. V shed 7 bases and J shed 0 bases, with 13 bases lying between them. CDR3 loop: CATSRDRSSTDTQYF. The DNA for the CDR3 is TGTGCCACCAGCCGAGACAGGAGTAGCACAGATACGCAGTATTTT.

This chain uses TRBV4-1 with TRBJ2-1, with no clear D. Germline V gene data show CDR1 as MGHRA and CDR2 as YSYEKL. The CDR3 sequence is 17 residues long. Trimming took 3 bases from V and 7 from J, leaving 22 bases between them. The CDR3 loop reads CASSQPAPDSGRNEQFF. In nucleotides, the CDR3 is TGCGCCAGCAGCCAGCCTGCTCCCGACTCCGGACGTAATGAGCAGTTCTTC.

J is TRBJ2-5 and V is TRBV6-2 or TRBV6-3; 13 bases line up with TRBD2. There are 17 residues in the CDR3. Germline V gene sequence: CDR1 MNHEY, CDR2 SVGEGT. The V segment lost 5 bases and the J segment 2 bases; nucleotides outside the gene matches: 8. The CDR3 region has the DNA TGTGCCAGCAGTCTACTCCTGGGACTAGCGGGGCAAGAGACCCAGTACTTC. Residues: CASSLLLGLAGQETQYF.

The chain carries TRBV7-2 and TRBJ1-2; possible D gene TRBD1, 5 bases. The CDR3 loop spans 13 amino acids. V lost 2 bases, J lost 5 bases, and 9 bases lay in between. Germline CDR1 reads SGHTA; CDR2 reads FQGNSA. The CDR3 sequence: CASSLQAGYGYTF. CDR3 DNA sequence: TGTGCCAGCAGCTTACAAGCAGGGTATGGCTACACCTTC.

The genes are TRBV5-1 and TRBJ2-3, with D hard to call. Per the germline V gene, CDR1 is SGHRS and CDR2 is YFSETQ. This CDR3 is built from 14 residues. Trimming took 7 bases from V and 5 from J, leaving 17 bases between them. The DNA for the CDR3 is TGCGCCAGCTCCCCCCTTGACCGTGGAGATACGCAGTATTTT. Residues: CASSPLDRGDTQYF. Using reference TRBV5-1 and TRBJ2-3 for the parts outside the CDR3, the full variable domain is KAGVTQTPRYLIKTRGQQVTLSCSPISGHRSVSWYQQTPGQGLQFLFEYFSETQRNKGNFPGRFSGRQFSNSRSEMNVSTLELGDSALYLCASSPLDRGDTQYFGPGTRLTVL.

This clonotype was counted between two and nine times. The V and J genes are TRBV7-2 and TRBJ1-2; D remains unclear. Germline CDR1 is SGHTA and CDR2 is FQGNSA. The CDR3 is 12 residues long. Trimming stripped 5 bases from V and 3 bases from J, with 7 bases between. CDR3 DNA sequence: TGTGCCAGCAGCATCGGACACTATGGCTACACCTTC. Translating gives CASSIGHYGYTF.

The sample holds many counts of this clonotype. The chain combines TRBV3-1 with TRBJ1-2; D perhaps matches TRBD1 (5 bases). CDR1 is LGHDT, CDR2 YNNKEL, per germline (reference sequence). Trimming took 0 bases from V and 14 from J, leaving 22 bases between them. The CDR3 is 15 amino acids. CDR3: CASSQERSDGRTKTF. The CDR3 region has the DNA TGTGCCAGCAGCCAAGAAAGGTCGGATGGGCGGACAAAGACCTTC.

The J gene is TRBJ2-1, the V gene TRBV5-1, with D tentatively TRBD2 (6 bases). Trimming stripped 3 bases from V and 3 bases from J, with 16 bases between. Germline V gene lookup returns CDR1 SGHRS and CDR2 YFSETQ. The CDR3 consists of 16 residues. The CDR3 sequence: CASSWEPMGGYNEQFF. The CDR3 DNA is TGCGCCAGCAGCTGGGAACCGATGGGGGGCTACAATGAGCAGTTCTTC.

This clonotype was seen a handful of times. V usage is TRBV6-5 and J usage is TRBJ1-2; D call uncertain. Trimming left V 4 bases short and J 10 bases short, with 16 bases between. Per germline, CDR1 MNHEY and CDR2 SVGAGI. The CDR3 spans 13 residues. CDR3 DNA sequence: TGTGCCAGCAGTTCATCCCCGGACGCGGACTACACCTTC. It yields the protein CASSSSPDADYTF.

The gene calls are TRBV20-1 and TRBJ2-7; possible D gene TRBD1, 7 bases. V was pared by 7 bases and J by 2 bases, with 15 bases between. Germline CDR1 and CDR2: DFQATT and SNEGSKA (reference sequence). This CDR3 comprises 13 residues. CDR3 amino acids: CSVEGGTAYEQYF. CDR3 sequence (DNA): TGCAGTGTGGAAGGGGGGACAGCCTACGAGCAGTACTTC.

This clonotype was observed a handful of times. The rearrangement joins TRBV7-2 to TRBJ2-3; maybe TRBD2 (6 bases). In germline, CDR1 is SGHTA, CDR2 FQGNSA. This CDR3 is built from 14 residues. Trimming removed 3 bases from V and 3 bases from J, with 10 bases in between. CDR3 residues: CASSLAGRTDTQYF. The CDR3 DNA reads TGTGCCAGCAGCTTGGCGGGGAGGACAGATACGCAGTATTTT.

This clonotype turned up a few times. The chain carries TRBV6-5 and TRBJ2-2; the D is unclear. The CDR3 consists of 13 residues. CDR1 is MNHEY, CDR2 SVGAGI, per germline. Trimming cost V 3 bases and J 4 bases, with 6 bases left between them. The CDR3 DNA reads TGTGCCAGCAGTTATCTGGGCACCGGGGAGCTGTTTTTT. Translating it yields CASSYLGTGELFF.

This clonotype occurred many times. As DNA, the CDR3 is TGTGCCAGCAGCTTGGCCCCCGGACAGGGTAGCGAGCAGTACGTC. Amino acid sequence: CASSLAPGQGSEQYV. This chain uses TRBV5-6 with TRBJ2-7, with 8 bases aligning to TRBD1. Germline CDR1 SGHDT, CDR2 YYEEEE. The CDR3 runs 15 residues. Trimming took 0 bases from V and 6 from J; bases not matched to a gene: 8.

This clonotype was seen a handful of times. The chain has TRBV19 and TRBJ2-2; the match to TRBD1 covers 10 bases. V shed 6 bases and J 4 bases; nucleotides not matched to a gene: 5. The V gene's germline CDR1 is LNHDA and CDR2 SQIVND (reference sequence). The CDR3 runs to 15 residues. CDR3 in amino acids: CASSRTGGITGELFF. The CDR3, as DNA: TGTGCCAGTAGCAGGACAGGGGGTATCACCGGGGAGCTGTTTTTT. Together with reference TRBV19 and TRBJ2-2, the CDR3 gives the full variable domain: DGGITQSPKYLFRKEGQNVTLSCEQNLNHDAMYWYRQDPGQGLRLIYYSQIVNDFQKGDIAEGYSVSREKKESFPLTVTSAQKNPTAFYLCASSRTGGITGELFFGEGSRLTVL.

CDR3 residues: CASSQSPRAGGGNEQFF. The CDR3 coding sequence is TGTGCCAGCAGCCAATCCCCCAGAGCGGGGGGGGGGAATGAGCAGTTCTTC. J is TRBJ2-1 and V is TRBV3-1; 10 bases align to TRBD2. J gave up 7 bases and V 2 bases, and 11 bases lay outside the gene matches. The length of the CDR3 is 17 residues. Germline V gives CDR1 LGHDT, CDR2 YNNKEL (reference sequence).

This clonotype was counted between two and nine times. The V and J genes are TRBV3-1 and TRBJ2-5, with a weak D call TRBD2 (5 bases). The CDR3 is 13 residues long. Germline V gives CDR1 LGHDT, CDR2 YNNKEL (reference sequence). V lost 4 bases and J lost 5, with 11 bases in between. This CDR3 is CASSPWSGETQYF. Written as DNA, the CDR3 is TGTGCCAGCAGCCCCTGGTCGGGGGAGACCCAGTACTTC.

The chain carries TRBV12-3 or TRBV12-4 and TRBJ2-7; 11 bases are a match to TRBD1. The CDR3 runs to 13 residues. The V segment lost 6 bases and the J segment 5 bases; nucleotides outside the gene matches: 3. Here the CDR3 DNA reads TGTGCCAGCAGACGGACAGGGGGCCACGAGCAGTACTTC. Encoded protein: CASRRTGGHEQYF.

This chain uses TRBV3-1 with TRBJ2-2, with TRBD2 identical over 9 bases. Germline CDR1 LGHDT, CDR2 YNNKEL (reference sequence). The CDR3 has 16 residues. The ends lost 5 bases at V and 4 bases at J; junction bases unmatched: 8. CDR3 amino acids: CASSVLLAGPTGELFF. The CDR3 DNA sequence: TGTGCCAGCAGCGTCCTGCTAGCGGGGCCCACCGGGGAGCTGTTTTTT.

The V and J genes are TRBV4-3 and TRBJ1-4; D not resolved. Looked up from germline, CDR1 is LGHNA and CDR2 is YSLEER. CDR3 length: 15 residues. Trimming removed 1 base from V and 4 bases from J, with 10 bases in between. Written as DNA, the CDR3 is TGCGCCAGCAGCCAAGGGATAGGGTATAATGAAAAACTGTTTTTT. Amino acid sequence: CASSQGIGYNEKLFF.

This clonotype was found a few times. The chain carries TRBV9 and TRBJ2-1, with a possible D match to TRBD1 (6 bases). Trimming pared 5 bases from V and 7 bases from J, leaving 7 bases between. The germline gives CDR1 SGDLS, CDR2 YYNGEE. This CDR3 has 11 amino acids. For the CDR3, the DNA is TGTGCCAGCAGACAGGGAAATGAGCAGTTCTTC. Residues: CASRQGNEQFF.

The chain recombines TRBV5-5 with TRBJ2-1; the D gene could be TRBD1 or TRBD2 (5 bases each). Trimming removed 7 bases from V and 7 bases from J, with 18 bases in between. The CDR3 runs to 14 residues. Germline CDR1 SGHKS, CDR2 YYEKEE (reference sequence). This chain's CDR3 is CASLKLGAGNEQFF. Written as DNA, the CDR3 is TGTGCCAGCCTTAAACTAGGGGCTGGGAATGAGCAGTTCTTC.

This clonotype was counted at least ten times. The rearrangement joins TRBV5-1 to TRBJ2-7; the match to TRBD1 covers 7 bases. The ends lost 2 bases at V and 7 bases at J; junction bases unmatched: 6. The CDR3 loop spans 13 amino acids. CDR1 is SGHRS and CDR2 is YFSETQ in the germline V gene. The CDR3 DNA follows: TGCGCCAGCAGCTTCCAGGACAGGATAGAGCAGTACTTC. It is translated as CASSFQDRIEQYF.

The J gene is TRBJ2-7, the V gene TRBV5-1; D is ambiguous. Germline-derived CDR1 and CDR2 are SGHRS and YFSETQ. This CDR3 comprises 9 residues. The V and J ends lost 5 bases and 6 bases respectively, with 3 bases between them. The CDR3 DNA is TGCGCCAGCAGTTTCGAGCAGTACTTC. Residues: CASSFEQYF.

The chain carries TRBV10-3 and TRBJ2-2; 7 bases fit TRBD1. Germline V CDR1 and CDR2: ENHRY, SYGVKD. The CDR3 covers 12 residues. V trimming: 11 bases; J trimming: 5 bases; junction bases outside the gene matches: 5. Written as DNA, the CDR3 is TGTGCCGCAACAGGGGAGACCGGGGAGCTGTTTTTT. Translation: CAATGETGELFF.

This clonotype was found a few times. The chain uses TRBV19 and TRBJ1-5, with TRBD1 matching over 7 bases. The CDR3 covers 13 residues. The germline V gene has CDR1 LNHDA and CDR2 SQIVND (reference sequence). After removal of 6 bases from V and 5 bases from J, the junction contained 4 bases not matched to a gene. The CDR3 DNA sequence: TGTGCCAGTAGAAGGGACAGTTATCAGCCCCAGCATTTT. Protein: CASRRDSYQPQHF.

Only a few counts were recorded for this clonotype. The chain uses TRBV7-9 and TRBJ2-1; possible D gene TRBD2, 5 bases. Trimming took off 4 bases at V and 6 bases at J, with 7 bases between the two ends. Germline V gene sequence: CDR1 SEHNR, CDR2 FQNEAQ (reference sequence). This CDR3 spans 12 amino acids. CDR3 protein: CASSSEGNEQFF. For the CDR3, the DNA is TGTGCCAGCAGCTCAGAGGGCAATGAGCAGTTCTTC.

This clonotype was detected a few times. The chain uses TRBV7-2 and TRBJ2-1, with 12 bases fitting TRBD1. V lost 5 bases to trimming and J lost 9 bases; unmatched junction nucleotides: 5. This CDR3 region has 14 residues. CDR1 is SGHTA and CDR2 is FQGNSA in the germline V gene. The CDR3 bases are TGTGCCAGCAGCGACGGGACAGGGGGCCCTGAGCAGTTCTTC. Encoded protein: CASSDGTGGPEQFF.

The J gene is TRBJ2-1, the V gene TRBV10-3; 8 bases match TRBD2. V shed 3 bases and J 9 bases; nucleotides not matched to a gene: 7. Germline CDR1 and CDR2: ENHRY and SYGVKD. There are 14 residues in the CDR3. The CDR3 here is CAISEGVAGREQFF. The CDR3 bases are TGTGCCATCAGTGAAGGGGTAGCGGGGCGTGAGCAGTTCTTC.